Shown below are 4 T cell receptor beta chains from a single sample sequenced in a study of early T cells in non-severe SARS-CoV-2 infection. Each CDR3 protein gets one entry after TCRdb re-called the 5' RACE reads with MiXCR. The sample lists some 45,000 distinct CDR3 sequences, around 10% occurring once. The input for sequencing was whole blood, taken at baseline. Receptors were obtained from an adult who was a healthcare worker with PCR-confirmed SARS-CoV-2 infection or an uninfected control (not recorded which).

The genes are TRBV5-1 and TRBJ2-3; 7 nucleotides align to TRBD2. The CDR3 has 14 amino acids. From germline, CDR1 is SGHRS and CDR2 YFSETQ. With 3 bases clipped from V and 0 bases from J, the junction kept 1 base outside the gene matches. CDR3 in DNA: TGCGCCAGCAGCTGGGGACTAAGCACAGATACGCAGTATTTT. Protein product: CASSWGLSTDTQYF.

Ten or more counts support this clonotype. The genes are TRBV13 and TRBJ2-7; D may correspond to TRBD1 or TRBD2 (5 bases each). CDR3 length: 15 residues. V gave up 3 bases and J gave up 3 bases, with 15 bases separating them. Germline CDR1 reads PRHDT; CDR2 reads FYEKMQ (reference sequence). CDR3 amino acids: CASSFSGRTNYEQYF. The CDR3 DNA reads TGTGCCAGCAGCTTTTCGGGACGGACCAACTACGAGCAGTACTTC.

The gene calls are TRBV5-1 and TRBJ2-7; 7 nucleotides line up with TRBD2. In germline, CDR1 is SGHRS, CDR2 YFSETQ. V trimming: 9 bases; J trimming: 2 bases; junction bases outside the gene matches: 11. The CDR3 is 14 residues long. The CDR3 spells CATKETAGAYEQYF. The CDR3 region has the DNA TGCGCCACGAAGGAGACGGCGGGAGCCTACGAGCAGTACTTC.

This clonotype was detected only a few times. This chain connects TRBV20-1 to TRBJ2-7; D gene unclear. In germline, CDR1 is DFQATT, CDR2 SNEGSKA (reference sequence). The ends were cut back, 3 bases at V and 1 base at J, with 16 bases in the middle. This CDR3 has 15 residues. The CDR3 DNA sequence: TGCAGTGCTAGTTGGTGGGCCAGCGAGTCCTACGAGCAGTACTTC. This codes for CSASWWASESYEQYF.